This T cell receptor (beta chain) was sequenced in a study of regulatory T cells in long-lasting Graves disease. Turning to the study itself: The definition of persistent Graves' disease was over 5 years of antithyroid drugs with positive TSH receptor antibodies. General study points: Persistent disease favored TRBV28, TRBJ1-2 and TRBJ2-5. Sharing of public clonotypes was greater in persistent patients (2,741) than in new patients (roughly 1,000).

From germline, CDR1 is LGHDT and CDR2 YNNKEL (reference sequence). CDR3 length: 14 amino acids. The V end was cut by 1 base, the J end by 6 bases, with 10 bases between. A few counts support this clonotype. Its target is unknown. The TCR beta library used iRepertoire HTBI primers with Arm-PCR amplification of CDR3. One entry per CDR3 protein results from TCRdb running MiXCR on the multiplex PCR reads. This table holds more than 650,000 distinct CDR3 sequences, about 32% found once. Noted time point: persistent/refractory GD, antithyroid drugs over 5 years with positive TRAb. Extracted RNA from PBMCs served as the source of the TCR library. Diagnoses of Graves' disease were made by American Thyroid Association guidelines.

This sequence was found in a female donor with Graves disease. This specimen consisted of peripheral blood mononuclear cells (PBMCs), obtained when the disease was refractory, from a patient treated with antithyroid drugs. The chain is built from TRBV3-1 and TRBJ1-5; the D gene is possibly TRBD1 (5 bases). The CDR3 sequence is CASSQAGSGQPQHF. In DNA form, the CDR3 reads TGTGCCAGCAGCCAAGCAGGGTCTGGTCAGCCCCAGCATTTT.